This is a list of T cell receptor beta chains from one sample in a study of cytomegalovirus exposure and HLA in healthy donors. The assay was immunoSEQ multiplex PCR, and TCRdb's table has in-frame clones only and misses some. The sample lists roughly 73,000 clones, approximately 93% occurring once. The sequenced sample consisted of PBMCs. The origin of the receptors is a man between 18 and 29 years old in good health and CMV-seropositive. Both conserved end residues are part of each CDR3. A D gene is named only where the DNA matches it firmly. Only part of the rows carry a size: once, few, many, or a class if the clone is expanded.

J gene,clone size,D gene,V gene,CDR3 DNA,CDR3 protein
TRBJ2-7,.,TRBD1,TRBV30,TGTGCCTCTAGGACAGGGGGGACTCCCGTAAACGAGCAGTACTTC,CASRTGGTPVNEQYF
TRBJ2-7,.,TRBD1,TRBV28,TGTGCCAGCAGATATAGGGGGACAGGGAATTCCTACGAGCAGTACTTC,CASRYRGTGNSYEQYF
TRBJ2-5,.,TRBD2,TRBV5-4,TGTGCCAGCAGCTTGACTAGCGGGAGCCAAGAGACCCAGTACTTC,CASSLTSGSQETQYF
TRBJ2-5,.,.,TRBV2,TGTGCCAGCCTAGGAGAGACCCAGTACTTC,CASLGETQYF
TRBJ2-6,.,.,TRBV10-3,TGTGCCATCAGTGACCCGTCTGGGGCCAACGTCCTGACTTTC,CAISDPSGANVLTF
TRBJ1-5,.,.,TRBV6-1,TGTGCCAGCAGGGGGACTACCTATAGCAATCAGCCCCAGCATTTT,CASRGTTYSNQPQHF
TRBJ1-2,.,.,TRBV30,TGTGCCTGGAGTGTAAATCTAGGGGGCTATGGCTACACCTTC,CAWSVNLGGYGYTF
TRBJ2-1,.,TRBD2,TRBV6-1,TGTGCCAGCAAAAGGCTAGCGGGAGGACATAATGAGCAGTTCTTC,CASKRLAGGHNEQFF
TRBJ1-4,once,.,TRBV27,TGTGCCAGCATTCGGCCCCAGGGCATGGGGGAAAAACTGTTTTTT,CASIRPQGMGEKLFF
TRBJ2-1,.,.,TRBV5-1,TGCGCCAGCAGCTTCCCGGGACATAAGAATGAGCAGTTCTTC,CASSFPGHKNEQFF
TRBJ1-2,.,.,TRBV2,TGTGCCAGCAAGAAGGGAGGGAACTATGGCTACACCTTC,CASKKGGNYGYTF
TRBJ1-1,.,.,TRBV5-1,TGCGCCAGCAGCTTGGGCTCGGGGAACACTGAAGCTTTCTTT,CASSLGSGNTEAFF
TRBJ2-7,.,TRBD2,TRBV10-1,TGCGCCAGCAGTGAAGGGACTAGCGGATACGAGCAGTACTTC,CASSEGTSGYEQYF
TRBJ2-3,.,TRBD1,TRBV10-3,TGTGCCATCAGTGGTTGGACAGGGCAGGTTACAGATACGCAGTATTTT,CAISGWTGQVTDTQYF
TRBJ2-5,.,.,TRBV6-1,TGTGCCAGCAGTGAAGTTCTGGCGGGACCGATGGAGACCCAGTACTTC,CASSEVLAGPMETQYF
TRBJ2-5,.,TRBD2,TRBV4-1,TGCGCCAGCAGCCAAGATCCCCCTAGCGGGATGGGGGAGACCCAGTACTTC,CASSQDPPSGMGETQYF
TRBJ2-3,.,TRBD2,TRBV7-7,TGTGCTAGCAGCTTAGACGGGGGGGATACGCAGTATTTT,CASSLDGGDTQYF
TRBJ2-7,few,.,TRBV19,TGTGCCACCCAATCGGGCTACGAGCAGTACTTC,CATQSGYEQYF
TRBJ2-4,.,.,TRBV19,TGTGCCAGTAGTATGGCGGTTTTAGATCCCAAAAACATTCAGTACTTC,CASSMAVLDPKNIQYF
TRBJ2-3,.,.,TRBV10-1,TGCGCCAGCAGCTCCGGGACAAGGAGCAGTACGCAGTATTTT,CASSSGTRSSTQYF
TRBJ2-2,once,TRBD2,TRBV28,TGTGCCAGCAGTTTGGGGACTAGCGGGAGAACCGGGGAGCTGTTTTTT,CASSLGTSGRTGELFF
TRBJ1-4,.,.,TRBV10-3,TGTGCCATCAGTCGGCTCCACGGTCCGGGTGAAAAACTGTTTTTT,CAISRLHGPGEKLFF
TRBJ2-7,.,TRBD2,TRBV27,TGTGCCAGCAGACCTTGGGGGGGAGCCTACGAGCAGTACTTC,CASRPWGGAYEQYF
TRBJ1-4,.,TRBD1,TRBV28,TGTGCCAGCACCCCCGGACAGGGGACCGAAAAACTGTTTTTT,CASTPGQGTEKLFF
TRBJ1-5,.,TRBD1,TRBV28,TGTGCCAGCAGTAACTCTGGGACAGGGTACAGGCCCCAGCATTTT,CASSNSGTGYRPQHF
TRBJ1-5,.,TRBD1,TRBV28,TGTGCCAGCAGCTCACAGGGGCGGGGAAGCAATCAGCCCCAGCATTTT,CASSSQGRGSNQPQHF
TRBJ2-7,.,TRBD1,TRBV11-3,TGTGCCAGCAGCAAACGACAGGGGGGCGAGCAGTACTTC,CASSKRQGGEQYF
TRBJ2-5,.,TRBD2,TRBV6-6,TGTGCCAGCAGGTCGGGGGGAGGGGAGACCCAGTACTTC,CASRSGGGETQYF
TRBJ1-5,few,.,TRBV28,TGTGCCAGCAGTTCCCTAATTCTGGAGGGAGGCAATCAGCCCCAGCATTTT,CASSSLILEGGNQPQHF
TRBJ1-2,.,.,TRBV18,TGTGCCAGCTCGCCTAAAATGGGCGCAGAAAAACAAAACTATGGCTACACCTTC,CASSPKMGAEKQNYGYTF
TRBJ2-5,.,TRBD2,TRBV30,TGTGCCTGGGGCGGGGGGCCTGCGATTGAGACCCAGTACTTC,CAWGGGPAIETQYF
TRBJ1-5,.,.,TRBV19,TGTGCCAGTAGTATTAAAGAGCGAAATCAGCCCCAGCATTTT,CASSIKERNQPQHF
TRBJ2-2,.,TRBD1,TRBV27,TGTGCCAGCAACTCTCCTGGACAGGGTGACACCGGGGAGCTGTTTTTT,CASNSPGQGDTGELFF
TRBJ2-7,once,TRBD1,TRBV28,TGTGCCAGCAGTTCGACCGGACAGGGGGCTAGAGAGCAGTACTTC,CASSSTGQGAREQYF
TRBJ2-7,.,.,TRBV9,TGTGCCAGCAGCCCTGGAGGGACGGTCTACGAGCAGTACTTC,CASSPGGTVYEQYF
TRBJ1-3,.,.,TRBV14,TGTGCCAGCTTCAGGGTTTTTGGAAACACCATATATTTT,CASFRVFGNTIYF
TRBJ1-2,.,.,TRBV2,TGTGCCAGCAGTGTAGGGCTGGGGGGTGGCTACACCTTC,CASSVGLGGGYTF
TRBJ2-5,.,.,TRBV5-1,TGCGCCAGCACTAAAACGGCGGGGCAAGAGACCCAGTACTTC,CASTKTAGQETQYF
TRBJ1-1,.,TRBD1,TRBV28,TGTGCCAGCAGTCGCAGGGGGCACACTGAAGCTTTCTTT,CASSRRGHTEAFF
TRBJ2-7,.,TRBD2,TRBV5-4,TGTGCCAGCAGCGCTGGGACTAGCGAAAGTTCCCCCTTGTACTTC,CASSAGTSESSPLYF
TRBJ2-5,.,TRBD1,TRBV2,TGTGCCGCTTCCAGGGACAGTAAATTGGGGACCCAGTACTTC,CAASRDSKLGTQYF
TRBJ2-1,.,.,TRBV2,TGTGCCAGCAGGGAGGAGGGGAACGCTATCGGTAGAAATGAGCAGTTCTTC,CASREEGNAIGRNEQFF
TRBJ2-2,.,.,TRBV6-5,TGTGCCAGCAGGCGGACTCACACGAACACCGGGGAGCTGTTTTTT,CASRRTHTNTGELFF
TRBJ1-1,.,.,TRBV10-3,TGTGCCATCAGTGGAGGGAGGTGGAGTAACATGAACACTGAAGCTTTCTTT,CAISGGRWSNMNTEAFF
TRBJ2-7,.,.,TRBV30,TGTGCCTGGAGCTCGACAGGCCCCTACGAGCAGTACTTC,CAWSSTGPYEQYF
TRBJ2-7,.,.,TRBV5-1,TGCGCCAGCAGCTCCTACTTTGGACAGACCTACGAGCAGTACTTC,CASSSYFGQTYEQYF
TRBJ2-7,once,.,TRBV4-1,TGCGCCAGCAGCCAAGATCAAGTCTGGGACAAGGCCTACGAGCAGTACTTC,CASSQDQVWDKAYEQYF
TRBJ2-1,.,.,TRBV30,TGTGCCTGGAGTGTACTCGGGTTGTATGAGCAGTTCTTC,CAWSVLGLYEQFF
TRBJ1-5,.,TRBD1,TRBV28,TGTGCCAGCAGTTTAAGGGGGCCTTATGTTGGTCAGCCCCAGCATTTT,CASSLRGPYVGQPQHF
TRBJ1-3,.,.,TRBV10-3,TGTGCCATCAGTGAGTCGGACAGCTTACCTGGAAACACCATATATTTT,CAISESDSLPGNTIYF
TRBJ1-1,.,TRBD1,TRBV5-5,TGTGCCAGCAGCTTGTGGGACAGGGGTCCCCACACTGAAGCTTTCTTT,CASSLWDRGPHTEAFF
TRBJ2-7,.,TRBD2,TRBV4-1,TGCGCCAGCAGCCAACGGACTAGCGGGGGTAGCGCCTACGAGCAGTACTTC,CASSQRTSGGSAYEQYF
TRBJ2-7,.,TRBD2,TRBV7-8,TGTGCCAGCAGCATGGGACTAGCGGGAGGTGGTTTTTCGTACGAGCAGTACTTC,CASSMGLAGGGFSYEQYF
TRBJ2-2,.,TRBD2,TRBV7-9,TGTGCCAGCAGCTTAGTTGGACTAGCACGCGGGGAGCTGTTTTTT,CASSLVGLARGELFF